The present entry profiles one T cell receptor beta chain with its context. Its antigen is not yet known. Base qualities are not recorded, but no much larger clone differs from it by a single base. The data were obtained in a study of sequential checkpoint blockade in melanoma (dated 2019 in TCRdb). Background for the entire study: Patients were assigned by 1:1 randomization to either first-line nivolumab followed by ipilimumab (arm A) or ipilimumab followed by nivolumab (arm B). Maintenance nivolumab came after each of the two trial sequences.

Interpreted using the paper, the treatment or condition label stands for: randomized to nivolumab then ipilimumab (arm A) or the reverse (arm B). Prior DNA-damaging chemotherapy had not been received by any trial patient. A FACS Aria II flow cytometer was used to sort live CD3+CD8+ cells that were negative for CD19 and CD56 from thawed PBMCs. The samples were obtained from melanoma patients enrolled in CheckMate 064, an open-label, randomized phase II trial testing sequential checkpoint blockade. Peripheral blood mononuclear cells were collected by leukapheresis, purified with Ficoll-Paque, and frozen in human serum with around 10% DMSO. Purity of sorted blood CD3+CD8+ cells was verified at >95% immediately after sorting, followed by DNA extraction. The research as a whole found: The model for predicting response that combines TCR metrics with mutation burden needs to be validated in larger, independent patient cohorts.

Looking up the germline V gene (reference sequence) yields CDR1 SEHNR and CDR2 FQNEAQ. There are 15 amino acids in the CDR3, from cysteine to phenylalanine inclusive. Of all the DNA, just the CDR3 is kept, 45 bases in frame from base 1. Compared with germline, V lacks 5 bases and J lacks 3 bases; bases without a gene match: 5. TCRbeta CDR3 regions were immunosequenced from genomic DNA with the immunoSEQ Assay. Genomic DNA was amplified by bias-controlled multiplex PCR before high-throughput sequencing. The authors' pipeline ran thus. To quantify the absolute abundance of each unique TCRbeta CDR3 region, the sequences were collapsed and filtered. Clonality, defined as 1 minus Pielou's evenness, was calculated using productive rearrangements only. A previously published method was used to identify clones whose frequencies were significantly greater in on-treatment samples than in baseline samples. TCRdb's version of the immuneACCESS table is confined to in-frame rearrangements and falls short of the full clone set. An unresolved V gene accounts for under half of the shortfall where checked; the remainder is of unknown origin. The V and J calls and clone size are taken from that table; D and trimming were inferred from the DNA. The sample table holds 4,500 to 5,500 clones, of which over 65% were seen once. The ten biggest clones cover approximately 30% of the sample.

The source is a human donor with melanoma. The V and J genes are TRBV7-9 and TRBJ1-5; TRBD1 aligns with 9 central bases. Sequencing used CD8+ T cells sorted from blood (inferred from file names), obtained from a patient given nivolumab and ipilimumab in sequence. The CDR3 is CASSRGQGLNQPQHF. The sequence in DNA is TGTGCCAGCAGCCGAGGACAGGGGCTCAATCAGCCCCAGCATTTT.